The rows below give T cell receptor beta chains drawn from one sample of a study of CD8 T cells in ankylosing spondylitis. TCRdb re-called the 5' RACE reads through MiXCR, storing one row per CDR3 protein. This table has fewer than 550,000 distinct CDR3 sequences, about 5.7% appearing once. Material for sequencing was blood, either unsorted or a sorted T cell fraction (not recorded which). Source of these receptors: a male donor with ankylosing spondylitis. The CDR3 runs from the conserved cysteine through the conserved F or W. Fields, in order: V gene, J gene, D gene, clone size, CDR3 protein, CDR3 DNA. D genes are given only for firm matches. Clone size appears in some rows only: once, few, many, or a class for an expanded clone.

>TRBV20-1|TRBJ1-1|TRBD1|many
CSARGTGRNTEAFF
TGCAGTGCTAGGGGGACAGGGAGGAACACTGAAGCTTTCTTT
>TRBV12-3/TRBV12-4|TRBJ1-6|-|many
CASSLEGSPLHF
TGTGCCAGCAGTTTAGAGGGTTCACCCCTCCACTTT
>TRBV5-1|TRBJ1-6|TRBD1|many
CASSYDRVNSPLHF
TGCGCCAGCAGCTACGACAGGGTTAATTCACCCCTCCACTTT
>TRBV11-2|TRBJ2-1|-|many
CASSSILDGEQFF
TGTGCCAGCAGCTCCATCCTGGATGGGGAGCAGTTCTTC
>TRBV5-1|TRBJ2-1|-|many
CASSLDGDSSYNEQFF
TGCGCCAGCAGCTTGGATGGGGATAGCTCCTACAATGAGCAGTTCTTC
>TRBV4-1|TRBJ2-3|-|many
CASSRLIVGLTDTQYF
TGCGCCAGCAGCCGATTGATCGTTGGGCTCACAGATACGCAGTATTTT
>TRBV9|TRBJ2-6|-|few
CASSYPFGAPSPGANVLTF
TGTGCCAGCAGCTACCCCTTTGGGGCCCCATCCCCTGGGGCCAACGTCCTGACTTTC
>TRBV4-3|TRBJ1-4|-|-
CASSQDHLPYGEKLFF
TGCGCCAGCAGCCAAGATCATCTCCCCTACGGAGAAAAACTGTTTTTT
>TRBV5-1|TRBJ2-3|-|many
CASSLVPADTQYF
TGCGCCAGCAGCTTGGTTCCAGCAGATACGCAGTATTTT
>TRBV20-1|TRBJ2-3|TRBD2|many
CSARKGAGGTQYF
TGCAGTGCTAGAAAAGGGGCGGGGGGTACGCAGTATTTT
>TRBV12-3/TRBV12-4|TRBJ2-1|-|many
CASSLLWDEQFF
TGTGCCAGCAGTTTACTCTGGGATGAGCAGTTCTTC
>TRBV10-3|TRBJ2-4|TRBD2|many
CAISVGGSRTKNIQYF
TGTGCCATCAGTGTCGGGGGGAGTAGAACCAAAAACATTCAGTACTTC
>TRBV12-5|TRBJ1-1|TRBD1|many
CASATEVRDSEAFF
TGTGCTAGTGCCACGGAGGTCCGGGACAGTGAAGCTTTCTTT
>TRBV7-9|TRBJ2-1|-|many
CASSSRGDKSYNEQFF
TGTGCCAGCAGTAGCAGAGGGGACAAATCCTACAATGAGCAGTTCTTC
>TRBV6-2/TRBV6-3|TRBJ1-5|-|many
CASSYLYSNQPQHF
TGTGCCAGCAGTTACCTGTATAGCAATCAGCCCCAGCATTTT